This T cell receptor (beta chain) was captured in a study of regulatory T cells in long-lasting Graves disease. Building of the TCR beta libraries involved iRepertoire HTBI primers and Arm-PCR of CDR3 regions. TCRdb reprocessed the multiplex PCR reads via MiXCR and lists one record per CDR3 protein. The profile covers about 500,000 distinct CDR3 sequences, with 12% appearing a single time and about 8.3% taken by the ten largest. This clonotype showed up many times. The V gene's germline CDR1 is MNHNS and CDR2 SASEGT. CDR3 size: 12 residues. The V end was cut by 6 bases, the J end by 5 bases, with 8 bases between. The sample's time point: newly diagnosed GD, antithyroid drugs for less than 3 months. Scientists built the TCR library using RNA that was extracted from PBMCs. The sample was also linked to a second study, of T cells in Graves' hyperthyroidism and ophthalmopathy.

Sample: peripheral blood mononuclear cells (PBMCs), taken at new diagnosis, from a patient treated with antithyroid drugs. The sequence derives from a woman in her twenties or thirties with Graves disease. The V gene is TRBV6-1, the J gene TRBJ2-1; D remains unclear. CDR3 DNA sequence: TGTGCCAGCAGCCCCGGGCACAATGAGCAGTTCTTC. Its translation is CASSPGHNEQFF.